This TCR beta chain emerged from a study of cytomegalovirus exposure and HLA in healthy donors. Study-level findings and limits: A later analysis showed HLA-associated TCR beta chains outstripping equally common others in clonal expansion. Most of the TCR beta V segments (in an earlier analysis) were productive either about 90% or about 30% of the time. Another analysis was done later, and it associated around 16,000 TCR beta sequences with HLA alleles at 0.05 false discovery rate.

V was cut by 2 bases and J by 6 bases, with 10 bases left in between. Germline CDR1 and CDR2: MNHNY and SVGAGI (reference sequence). CDR3 length: 13 amino acids. The PCR ran on 60 Vbeta and 13 Jbeta primers. Clones were read by immunoSEQ multiplex PCR, and TCRdb kept only the in-frame ones, dropping some. The data contain roughly 220,000 clones, 70% to 80% of them seen just once; the ten biggest clones take up roughly 2%. This clone has only one observation. Its specificity is unknown. Sequencing was done on a sample of PBMCs. The chain carries TRBV6-6 and TRBJ1-2, with TRBD1 as a possible D gene (5 bases). This TCR was recovered from a woman in her thirties in good health and CMV-seronegative. The CDR3 DNA reads as TGTGCCAGCAGTTACCCAGGGAGGGATGGCTACACCTTC. Translation: CASSYPGRDGYTF.